This T cell receptor beta chain was recovered during a study of blood T cell repertoires in COVID-19 (dated by TCRdb to 2020 to 2021). About the investigation overall: The collaborator samples originated in the United States, Italy and Spain and spanned the acute and convalescent phases of COVID-19. The prospective study material was composed of cDNA or gDNA derived from T cells, B-cell-depleted T cells, or PBMCs. Subjects who had been exposed to COVID-19, were actively infected with it, or had recovered from it provided the deeply sampled blood TCRbeta repertoires that made up the dataset. The repertoires were released in a freely available public database meant as a resource for research on the immune response to SARS-CoV-2. The samples were drawn from two sources: the first 160 participants of the ongoing ImmuneRACE study, and 950 to 1,500 subjects contributed by 6 global collaborators. Sample metadata almost always included a de-identified subject ID, COVID-19 status, age in years and sex. Where available, HLA class I and class II types were taken from metadata supplied by the sample provider and were not determined by assay-based typing.

Trimming accounts for 3 bases at V and 2 bases at J, while the number of junction bases matched to no gene is 2. In the germline V gene, CDR1 corresponds to SGHRS and CDR2 to YFSETQ. The CDR3 covers 13 residues, taking in both the cysteine and the phenylalanine. The sequence is cut down to CDR3 DNA, 39 bases in frame from base 1. The immunoSEQ Assay, a bias-controlled multiplex PCR, was used to amplify TCRbeta CDR3 regions from genomic DNA. For the original study's pipeline: The number of nucleated cells in each sample was estimated by amplification of reference gene primers within the assay. To quantify the absolute abundance of each unique TCRbeta CDR3 rearrangement, sequence reads were collapsed and filtered. Productive Simpson clonality was computed per sample as the square root of Simpson's diversity index over productive rearrangements. The immuneACCESS repertoire file appears here via TCRdb, limited to in-frame rearrangements. These files lack a portion of the clones; in checked studies, under half of the deficit traces to unresolved V genes, and the cause of the others is not known. The DNA gave D and trimming, while V, J and clone size come from that table. This sample comprises 330,000 or so clones, around 90% of them detected only once. Clones ranked in the top ten supply less than 6.5% of the sample.

General study outcomes and caveats: How much clinical and demographic metadata was included differed by source and by participant, and the metadata was provided uncurated.

Turning to this clone: The antigen this receptor binds is unknown. Nothing much larger sits one base from this clone, and base qualities are not available.

Participants in the prospective study were aged about 18 to 95 years, lived in 24 United States geographic areas, and enrolled through a virtual design. Cohort assignment in the prospective study relied on participant-reported clinical history from a screening survey and a study questionnaire. Recovered participants in ImmuneRACE Cohort 3 were defined by two consecutive negative NP/OP PCR tests, clearance by a healthcare professional, or resolution of symptoms. In the prospective study, mobile phlebotomists collected whole blood, serum and a nasopharyngeal or oropharyngeal swab from each participant. Over a roughly two-month period, participants in the prospective study had the option of providing additional blood draws and questionnaires. Before DNA extraction, prospective study blood samples were shipped either frozen or at room temperature.

The chain is assembled from TRBV5-1 and TRBJ2-7; 7 bases in between match TRBD2. The sample comprised PBMCs or T cells enriched from blood (not recorded which). The sequence came from a man between 25 and 39 years old who had recovered from COVID-19. The DNA sequence follows: TGCGCCAGCAGCTGGGACTACGCCTACGAGCAGTACTTC. It specifies CASSWDYAYEQYF.